This T cell receptor (beta chain) was sequenced during a study of T cells after posttransplantation cyclophosphamide. Study-wide results and caveats: TRB overlap between skin or GI tissue T cells and blood was limited.

Produced via immunoSEQ multiplex PCR; TCRdb's table is partial and in-frame only. Recorded here are roughly 35,000 clones, none singletons. This clone was counted at least ten times. Antigen unknown. The related graft donor's blood sample was taken on the day of bone marrow donation. Sequenced: PBMCs. This receptor was identified in a girl aged 5 to 17 in good health, CMV-negative, and a related stem cell transplant donor.

For the CDR3, the DNA is TGTGCCAGCAGCTTACAGGGCAGCAATCAGCCCCAGCATTTT. Translating it yields CASSLQGSNQPQHF. V and J are TRBV13 and TRBJ1-5, with D perhaps matching TRBD1 (5 bases). The V gene lost 2 bases and the J gene lost 1 base, with 6 bases spanning the gap. This CDR3 spans 14 amino acids. From germline, CDR1 is PRHDT and CDR2 FYEKMQ (reference sequence).